This TCR beta chain emerged from a study of control samples from healthy donors and cancer patients (dated by TCRdb to 2020 to 2021). Library creation used the immunoSEQ multiplex PCR assay. TCRdb took this table from immuneACCESS and kept in-frame rearrangements with V and J called. Such tables lack part of the clones; where checked against another copy, unresolved V genes explain under half of the gap, and the rest is unexplained. The sample records 100,000 to 150,000 clones, about 89% of which are singletons. The leading ten clones occupy 2.9% of the sample. With respect to this clone: Which antigen it targets is not known. Per-base qualities were not stored, and no clone one base away is much larger.

The junction shows trimming of 0 bases on V and 0 bases on J, plus 2 bases between the germline ends. Measured from the cysteine to the phenylalanine, the CDR3 is 13 residues long. CDR3 DNA is the only sequence kept; it has 39 bases, read in frame from the first base. The germline V gene specifies SGHTA as CDR1 and FQGNSA as CDR2. The sequence was collected from a man aged 60 to 69 in good health. What was sequenced was blood. The receptor chain draws on TRBV7-2 and TRBJ1-2; no D segment can be confidently identified. The bases are TGTGCCAGCAGCTTAGCTGCTAACTATGGCTACACCTTC. This encodes CASSLAANYGYTF.